The clone carrying this T cell receptor beta chain showed up many times. Its antigen remains unidentified. This sample is drawn from a study of T-cell reconstitution after alpha-beta-depleted transplantation in children. Study-wide findings and caveats: As was reported, about two months after transplant, alpha-beta T cells came from several hundred expanded graft clones. One year after transplant, T-cell counts and diversity came mostly from newly produced T cells.

V was pared by 0 bases and J by 4 bases, with 17 bases between. CDR3 length equals 16 residues. The V gene's germline CDR1 is DFQATT and CDR2 SNEGSKA (reference sequence). Unique molecular identifiers were incorporated into the prepared TCRbeta library. TCRdb reprocessed the PCR reads with MiXCR, giving one entry per CDR3 protein. The data contain 200,000 to 250,000 distinct CDR3 sequences, roughly 8% of them singletons. The receptor was isolated from a male patient aged 10 to 17 who had a stem cell transplant for acute lymphoblastic leukemia, so the T cells may come from the graft donor. The sequenced sample was PBMCs, mostly from graft donor cells, obtained 180 days after TCRalphabeta/CD19-depleted stem cell transplant. J is TRBJ2-3 and V is TRBV20-1; possible D gene TRBD2, 6 bases. The CDR3 spells CSARDLAGTRPDTQYF. Written as DNA, the CDR3 is TGCAGTGCTAGAGATCTGGCAGGGACTCGCCCAGATACGCAGTATTTT.